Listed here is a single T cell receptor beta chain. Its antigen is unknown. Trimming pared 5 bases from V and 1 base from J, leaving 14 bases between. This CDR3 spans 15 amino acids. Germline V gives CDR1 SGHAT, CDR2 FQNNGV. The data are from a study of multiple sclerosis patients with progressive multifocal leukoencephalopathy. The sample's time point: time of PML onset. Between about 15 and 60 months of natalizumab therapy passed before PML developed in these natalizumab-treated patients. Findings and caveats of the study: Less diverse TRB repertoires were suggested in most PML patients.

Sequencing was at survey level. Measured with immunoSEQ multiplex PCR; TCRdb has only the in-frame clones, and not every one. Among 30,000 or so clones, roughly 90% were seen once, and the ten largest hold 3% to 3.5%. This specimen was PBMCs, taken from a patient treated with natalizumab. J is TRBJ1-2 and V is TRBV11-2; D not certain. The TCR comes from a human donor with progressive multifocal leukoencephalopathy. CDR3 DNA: TGTGCCAGCAGCGCCGAACTCACAAGTAACTATGGCTACACCTTC. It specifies CASSAELTSNYGYTF.